The T cell receptor (beta chain) described here comes from a study of blood T cell repertoires in COVID-19. Whole-study context: Acute-phase and convalescent COVID-19 samples originated in the United States, Italy and Spain. The cDNA or gDNA used as material had been derived from T cells, B-cell-depleted T cells, or PBMCs.

CDR1 is MNHNS and CDR2 is SASEGT in the germline V gene. The junction had 22 bases not matched to a gene; V was cut back by 0 bases and J by 2 bases. This CDR3 contains 23 residues. Only in-frame clones appear in the TCRdb table, and some are missing; sequencing was by immunoSEQ multiplex PCR. The table shows a few hundred thousand clones, with about 85% occurring only once. Input material: peripheral blood. V is TRBV6-1 and J is TRBJ2-1; 10 nucleotides match TRBD2. The receptor comes from a human donor with COVID-19, enrolled during active disease. The donor label of this sample is uncertain. The CDR3 sequence is CASSEARGWGRASGSKTYNEQFF. Written as DNA, the CDR3 is TGTGCCAGCAGTGAAGCGCGGGGCTGGGGGCGGGCTAGCGGGAGCAAGACCTACAATGAGCAGTTCTTC.